Listed below are T cell receptor beta chains from one sample, sequenced in a study of blood T cell repertoires in COVID-19. Clones were read by immunoSEQ multiplex PCR, and TCRdb kept only the in-frame ones, dropping some. The sample lists nearly 70,000 clones, roughly 80% occurring once. Sequencing was done on a sample of peripheral blood. Source of these receptors: a woman older than 75 with acute or convalescent COVID-19. Each CDR3 is given with its conserved first and last residue.

v_call	j_call	cdr3_length	cdr3_aa
TRBV19	TRBJ2-4	16	CASSTGTGASLDIQYF
TRBV5-1	TRBJ1-1	17	CASSLTLWTGGGTEAFF
TRBV19	TRBJ2-7	16	CASSILLVPSSYEQYF
TRBV2	TRBJ2-3	16	CASSDWIAGVGDTQYF
TRBV10-1	TRBJ1-2	11	CASSGGVGYTF
TRBV10-3	TRBJ2-7	12	CATLGGAYEQYF
TRBV24-1	TRBJ2-2	17	CATSDPGSPANTGELFF
TRBV7-2	TRBJ1-3	17	CASSPLPDRGYGNTIYF
TRBV6-6	TRBJ1-1	16	CASSYAPERRNTEAFF
TRBV12-3/TRBV12-4	TRBJ2-7	13	CASSLTRGYEQYF
TRBV29-1	TRBJ1-2	12	CSVEELGGGYTF
TRBV19	TRBJ2-3	15	CASSARQGAGDTQYF
TRBV5-4	TRBJ2-1	14	CASSVGLSYNEQFF